Reported below is one T cell receptor beta chain. Its specificity is unknown. The record originates from a study of vaccination and CD4 T cells after COVID-19. Across the study: Post-diagnosis, post-COVID samples were collected after a median approximately 91 days, ranging 35 to 161. Controls had a CEFX pool, an HIV-1 Nef pool, or no peptide added.

Points from the study as a whole: For convalescent patients, a median 86.3% of reactive clones surfaced exclusively after vaccination.

Scientists ran DNA taken from cultured CD4+ T cells through the Oncomine TCR Beta short-read assay for sequencing. MiXCR, applied by TCRdb to the PCR reads, yields one record per CDR3 protein. The table shows about 4,900 distinct CDR3 sequences, with approximately 39% occurring only once. As to treatment: roughly ten-day PBMC culture with coronavirus spike peptide pools or control peptides (ViraFEST assay). It was before the COVID-19 pandemic (2011-2018) that the unexposed donor's CD4+ T cells were collected. Antigen-specific T cell expansion with peptide pools preceded TCR sequencing in the ViraFEST approach. After removal of 6 bases from V and 4 bases from J, the junction contained 8 bases not matched to a gene. CDR1 and CDR2 (germline): LNHDA, SQIVND (reference sequence). The CDR3 contains 14 residues.

The TCR was taken from a human donor in good health. Sequences were obtained from CD4+ T cells from blood, cultured in vitro. This chain uses TRBV19 with TRBJ1-2, with TRBD1 identical over 7 bases. The CDR3 nucleotides read TGTGCCAGTAGCGACAGGGCCACATCCTATGGCTACACCTTC. It codes for CASSDRATSYGYTF.